One and the same sample provided the 27 T cell receptor beta chains below, sequenced in a study of blood T cells in healthy people across ages (dated by TCRdb to between 2014 and 2017). The library was prepared using 5' RACE. Sequencing used an Illumina HiSeq 2500. A second 7 to 11 cycle PCR used a sample-barcoded 5' primer and a J-beta primer mix. Starting from the raw public reads, TCRdb applied fastp trimming at Q25, assembled clones with MiXCR and retained in-frame beta chains. Each entry merges the rows of one CDR3 protein and shows their most common DNA and genes. This sample lists roughly 700,000 distinct CDR3 sequences; about 30% were detected once. The top ten clones comprise 15% of the sample. Sample: blood. All receptors derive from a woman at least 80 years old in good health. Donor details come from another sample of the same person, matched by shared clones.

This clonotype was counted many times. This chain links TRBV7-2 with TRBJ1-4; D remains ambiguous. The germline CDR1 and CDR2 sequences are SGHTA and FQGNSA. CDR3 length: 16 residues. V was shortened by 1 base and J by 8 bases, with 17 bases between the two germline ends. DNA for the CDR3: TGTGCCAGCAGCTTAGGGGCGGAGGGAACTTTGGAAAAACTGTTTTTT. It encodes CASSLGAEGTLEKLFF.

Ten or more counts support this clonotype. The gene calls are TRBV18 and TRBJ1-2; TRBD1 aligns across 8 bases. Looked up from germline, CDR1 is KGHSH and CDR2 is LQKENI. The CDR3 loop spans 13 amino acids. V trimming: 5 bases; J trimming: 3 bases; junction bases outside the gene matches: 2. The CDR3 coding sequence is TGTGCCAGCTCAGAGGACAGGGACTATGGCTACACCTTC. Protein: CASSEDRDYGYTF.

This clonotype was detected many times. The chain has TRBV20-1 and TRBJ2-7; 9 bases line up with TRBD2. Trimming removed 5 bases from V and 1 base from J; junction bases left unmatched: 12. The V gene's germline CDR1 is DFQATT and CDR2 SNEGSKA (reference sequence). The CDR3 extends over 16 amino acids. The CDR3 coding sequence is TGCAGTGCTGCGACCAGCGGGGGGTTTCTGTCCTACGAGCAGTACTTC. Residues: CSAATSGGFLSYEQYF.

The V call is TRBV5-1, the J call TRBJ1-6; a possible D gene is TRBD1 (5 bases). The length of the CDR3 is 15 residues. Trimming cost V 4 bases and J 7 bases, with 15 bases left between them. The germline gives CDR1 SGHRS, CDR2 YFSETQ. In DNA, the CDR3 is TGCGCCAGCAGCGCGGGGACGACCGGGAATTCACCCCTCCACTTT. As protein: CASSAGTTGNSPLHF.

This clonotype was seen ten or more times. The CDR3 reads CASSLRRAGGHNEQFF. Written as DNA, the CDR3 is TGTGCCAGCAGCCTAAGACGGGCGGGGGGCCATAATGAGCAGTTCTTC. The chain carries TRBV7-3 and TRBJ2-1, with 8 bases fitting TRBD2. This CDR3 contains 16 residues. Trimming at V came to 5 bases and at J to 7 bases, leaving 13 bases not matched to a gene. CDR1 is SGHTA and CDR2 is FQGTGA in the germline V gene.

This clonotype has a count of ten or more. The J gene is TRBJ2-6, the V gene TRBV20-1, with 12 nucleotides matching TRBD1. V lost 1 base to trimming and J lost 1 base; unmatched junction nucleotides: 11. This CDR3 has 20 amino acids. Germline V gene data show CDR1 as DFQATT and CDR2 as SNEGSKA (reference sequence). This CDR3 is CSARVIPPGQGASGANVLTF. The CDR3 DNA is TGCAGTGCTAGAGTCATACCGCCGGGACAGGGGGCGTCTGGGGCCAACGTCCTGACTTTC.

This clonotype was counted many times. V usage is TRBV4-1 and J usage is TRBJ2-1; D is unresolved. V dropped 1 base and J dropped 8 bases, with 9 bases sitting between them. The CDR3 length is 13 residues. The germline V gene encodes CDR1 MGHRA and CDR2 YSYEKL. CDR3 DNA: TGCGCCAGCAGCCAAGTCCTCCCCTATGAGCAGTTCTTC. Its translation is CASSQVLPYEQFF.

This clonotype was recorded many times. The chain carries TRBV11-1 and TRBJ2-5; D is ambiguous. The CDR3 is 13 amino acids. CDR1 SGHAT and CDR2 FQDESV come from the germline V gene (reference sequence). With 4 bases removed from V and 5 bases from J, the gap between germline ends came to 11 bases. The CDR3 protein is CASSSLIGETQYF. The CDR3 DNA follows: TGTGCCAGCAGCTCTCTCATCGGGGAGACCCAGTACTTC. Combining the CDR3 with reference TRBV11-1 and TRBJ2-5 gives the whole variable domain EAEVAQSPRYKITEKSQAVAFWCDPISGHATLYWYRQILGQGPELLVQFQDESVVDDSQLPKDRFSAERLKGVDSTLKIQPAELGDSAMYLCASSSLIGETQYFGPGTRLLVL.

Comment on this clonotype: Germline is not matched at one junction end, which may reflect a read error. The chain links TRBV7-9 to TRBJ2-7; either TRBD1 or TRBD2 may fit D (6 bases each). Per the germline V gene, CDR1 is SEHNR and CDR2 is FQNEAQ (reference sequence). The CDR3 contains 13 residues. Here the CDR3 reads CVSSLGGSYERYF. The CDR3 DNA sequence: TGTGTCAGCAGCTTAGGGGGGTCCTACGAGCGGTACTTC.

This clonotype was counted between two and nine times. The V gene is TRBV30, the J gene TRBJ1-6, with D uncertain. V was trimmed by 2 bases and J by 9 bases, leaving 20 bases between them. The CDR3 sequence is 16 residues long. Looked up from germline, CDR1 is GTSNPN and CDR2 is SVGIG (reference sequence). CDR3 sequence (DNA): TGTGCCTGGAGTCCGCACAGATCGGGAAGTGGTTCACCCCTCCACTTT. It encodes CAWSPHRSGSGSPLHF.

This clonotype was recorded many times. This sequence joins TRBV12-3 or TRBV12-4 and TRBJ2-6; D call uncertain. Trimming removed 5 bases from V and 0 bases from J, with 20 bases in between. The CDR3 contains 19 residues. The CDR3 nucleotides are TGTGCCAGCAGTCGCGGAACGTTACTCTCCAGCTCTGGGGCCAACGTCCTGACTTTC. Amino acid sequence: CASSRGTLLSSSGANVLTF.

This clonotype appeared many times. A much larger clonotype is one base distant, so this may be a read error. CDR3 DNA sequence: TGTGCCAGCTCACCACTCGGGGGGGGCAATGAGCAGTTCTTC. It yields the protein CASSPLGGGNEQFF. The chain links TRBV18 to TRBJ2-1; 8 bases fit TRBD2. This CDR3 region has 14 residues. The V gene end was trimmed by 1 base and the J gene end by 6 bases; junction bases not matched to a gene: 2. Germline V lookup: CDR1 KGHSH, CDR2 LQKENI. Complete variable domain (other parts from reference TRBV18 and TRBJ2-1): NAGVMQNPRHLVRRRGQEARLRCSPMKGHSHVYWYRQLPEEGLKFMVYLQKENIIDESGMPKERFSAEFPKEGPSILRIQQVVRGDSAAYFCASSPLGGGNEQFFGPGTRLTVL.

The chain is built from TRBV7-2 and TRBJ1-5, with 10 nucleotides matching TRBD1. Trimming removed 6 bases from V and 1 base from J; junction bases left unmatched: 6. In germline, CDR1 is SGHTA, CDR2 FQGNSA. CDR3 length: 16 residues. The CDR3 nucleotides are TGTACCAGCAGTATGACAGGGGGCTGGAGCAATCAGCCCCAGCATTTT. Amino acids: CTSSMTGGWSNQPQHF.

Remarks on this clonotype: This may be a read error: a much more frequent sequence differs by one nucleotide. The CDR3 is CASSEARVAGFTDTQYF. In nucleotides, the CDR3 is TGTGCCAGCAGTGAAGCGCGGGTAGCGGGGTTCACAGATACGCAGTATTTT. V is TRBV2 and J is TRBJ2-3, with 8 positions matching TRBD2. This CDR3 region has 17 residues. Trimming took 0 bases from V and 2 from J; bases not matched to a gene: 7. Looked up from germline, CDR1 is SNHLY and CDR2 is FYNNEI.

Concerning this clonotype: Just one base apart from a much larger clone, this may be a read error. This chain joins TRBV2 and TRBJ1-2; D gene unclear. The V and J ends lost 4 bases and 4 bases respectively, with 13 bases between them. CDR3 size: 14 residues. CDR1 and CDR2 (germline): SNHLY, FYNNEI. In DNA form, the CDR3 reads TGTGCCAGCAGTGGGTATAGCAGGACCTATGGCTACACCTTC. Its protein product is CASSGYSRTYGYTF.

This clonotype was seen a handful of times. The rearrangement uses TRBV7-2 and TRBJ1-5; tentatively, D is TRBD1 (5 bases). V lost 1 base and J 8 bases, leaving 15 bases between the germline ends. The CDR3 loop spans 15 amino acids. CDR1 is SGHTA, CDR2 FQGNSA, per germline. The CDR3 DNA sequence: TGTGCCAGCAGCTTAGGGAGGGACGGGGATAAGCCCCAGCATTTT. It yields the protein CASSLGRDGDKPQHF.

This clonotype was counted ten times or more. The chain has TRBV27 and TRBJ2-7; D unclear. This CDR3 comprises 16 residues. Germline V gene lookup returns CDR1 MNHEY and CDR2 SMNVEV (reference sequence). Trimming cost V 4 bases and J 0 bases, with 16 bases left between them. The CDR3 DNA follows: TGTGCCAGCAGTTCCCGAGAACTCCGGAGCTCCTACGAGCAGTACTTC. Protein: CASSSRELRSSYEQYF.

In its sample, this clonotype was seen many times. J is TRBJ1-2 and V is TRBV9; 7 nucleotides match TRBD1. The germline V gene encodes CDR1 SGDLS and CDR2 YYNGEE. Trimming took 0 bases from V and 8 from J; bases not matched to a gene: 10. The CDR3 consists of 15 residues. CDR3 amino acids: CASSVVATGKEGYTF. The CDR3 bases are TGTGCCAGCAGCGTAGTTGCGACAGGGAAGGAAGGCTACACCTTC. Filled out from reference TRBV9 and TRBJ1-2, the complete variable domain reads DSGVTQTPKHLITATGQRVTLRCSPRSGDLSVYWYQQSLDQGLQFLIQYYNGEERAKGNILERFSAQQFPDLHSELNLSSLELGDSALYFCASSVVATGKEGYTFGSGTRLTVV.

This clonotype was seen at least ten times. The chain links TRBV12-3 or TRBV12-4 to TRBJ1-5; no definite D call. There are 15 residues in the CDR3. With 5 bases removed from V and 5 bases from J, the gap between germline ends came to 16 bases. DNA of the CDR3: TGTGCCAGCAGTGGGGTAGGGAGGTCCGATCAGCCCCAGCATTTT. This encodes CASSGVGRSDQPQHF.

At least ten counts were recorded for this clonotype. The chain couples TRBV5-4 to TRBJ2-5; possibly TRBD1 or TRBD2 for D (5 bases each). Deletions cut 7 bases from V and 1 base from J, with 14 bases between. The germline CDR1 and CDR2 sequences are SGHNT and YYREEE (reference sequence). The CDR3 has 14 amino acids. In DNA, the CDR3 is TGTGCCAGCGGTCGGGGCAACGCCCAAGAGACCCAGTACTTC. As protein: CASGRGNAQETQYF.

This clonotype has ten or more counts. The chain is built from TRBV27 and TRBJ2-5; 9 bases are a match to TRBD1. There are 15 residues in the CDR3. The germline CDR1 and CDR2 sequences are MNHEY and SMNVEV (reference sequence). Trimming at V came to 3 bases and at J to 4 bases, leaving 6 bases not matched to a gene. The CDR3 protein is CASSLGDRALETQYF. The DNA of the CDR3 is TGTGCCAGCAGTTTGGGGGACAGGGCCTTAGAGACCCAGTACTTC.

The chain links TRBV7-2 to TRBJ2-7; D may match TRBD1 or TRBD2 (5 bases each). The germline V gene has CDR1 SGHTA and CDR2 FQGNSA. The CDR3 runs to 16 residues. V gave up 5 bases and J gave up 7 bases, with 24 bases separating them. CDR3 amino acids: CASSPDSGKDYNEQYF. The CDR3 nucleotides are TGTGCCAGCAGCCCAGACAGCGGTAAAGACTACAATGAGCAGTACTTC.

This chain joins TRBV12-3 or TRBV12-4 and TRBJ1-2; TRBD1 matches at 7 bases. The CDR3 contains 12 residues. Trimming took 3 bases from V and 8 from J; bases not matched to a gene: 3. The CDR3 region has the DNA TGTGCCAGCAGTTTCGCAGGGGGGGGCTACACCTTC. Amino acids: CASSFAGGGYTF.

This clonotype showed up just a few times. It may be a read error: a sequence one base away is much more abundant. The rearrangement uses TRBV7-2 and TRBJ2-5, with D possibly called TRBD1 or TRBD2 (5 bases each). The CDR3 runs 15 residues. Germline V lookup: CDR1 SGHTA, CDR2 FQGNSA. Trimming left V 4 bases short and J 7 bases short, with 19 bases between. The chain's CDR3 is CASSSTGTGEGTQYF. CDR3 DNA: TGTGCCAGCAGCTCCACCGGGACCGGGGAAGGGACCCAGTACTTC.

This chain connects TRBV6-5 to TRBJ2-4, with D perhaps being TRBD1 or TRBD2 (6 bases each). The J call may be mistaken, given a closer DNA end match to TRBJ2-7. The germline V gene encodes CDR1 MNHEY and CDR2 SVGAGI. This CDR3 is built from 14 residues. The CDR3, as DNA: TGTGCCAGCAGTTACGTCGGGGGCGGCTACGAGCAGTACTTC. As protein: CASSYVGGGYEQYF.

This clonotype was detected many times. V and J are TRBV19 and TRBJ2-6; D may be TRBD1 or TRBD2 (5 bases each). The CDR3 consists of 16 residues. V dropped 5 bases and J dropped 4 bases, with 15 bases sitting between them. Germline V lookup: CDR1 LNHDA, CDR2 SQIVND (reference sequence). The CDR3 region has the DNA TGTGCCAGTAGTGATTCCCGGGGCCTGGGGGCCAACGTCCTGACTTTC. Its translation: CASSDSRGLGANVLTF.

This clonotype was detected ten times or more. This sequence joins TRBV6-5 and TRBJ2-3; D gene ambiguous. Germline V gene lookup returns CDR1 MNHEY and CDR2 SVGAGI. CDR3 length: 16 amino acids. Trimming removed 1 base from V and 3 bases from J, with 14 bases in between. In nucleotides, the CDR3 is TGTGCCAGCAGTTACTTTTCAGGCCTCAGAACAGATACGCAGTATTTT. This sequence encodes CASSYFSGLRTDTQYF.